These 26 T cell receptor beta chains came from one sample sequenced in a study of blood T cell repertoires in COVID-19. Method: immunoSEQ multiplex PCR; TCRdb's copy keeps in-frame clones and lacks some. The sample shows 470,000 or so clones, over 75% of them seen only once. The sample consisted of peripheral blood. These receptors were collected from a human donor in a cohort sampled during active COVID-19.

This chain links TRBV5-1 with TRBJ2-1; 9 bases match TRBD1. The CDR3 has 15 amino acids. V shed 0 bases and J 6 bases; nucleotides not matched to a gene: 4. The germline CDR1 and CDR2 sequences are SGHRS and YFSETQ. In nucleotides, the CDR3 is TGCGCCAGCAGCTTGGGGACAGGGGCCTCCAATGAGCAGTTCTTC. It codes for CASSLGTGASNEQFF.

This clone was found a few times. The V call is TRBV5-1, the J call TRBJ1-1; the match to TRBD1 covers 7 bases. The CDR3 length is 14 residues. J lost 6 bases, V lost 0 bases, and 5 bases had no gene match. CDR1 and CDR2 from the germline V gene are SGHRS and YFSETQ. The CDR3 region is CASSLGQGRAEAFF. The CDR3 region has the DNA TGCGCCAGCAGCTTGGGACAGGGACGGGCTGAAGCTTTCTTT.

The chain recombines TRBV2 with TRBJ2-7; D is possibly TRBD1 (7 bases). The length of the CDR3 is 15 residues. The germline V gene encodes CDR1 SNHLY and CDR2 FYNNEI. V shed 6 bases and J shed 1 base, with 16 bases lying between them. CDR3 sequence (DNA): TGTGCCAGCAGGGAGGGAAGCAGGGGGTCCTACGAGCAGTACTTC. Its translation is CASREGSRGSYEQYF.

V usage is TRBV13 and J usage is TRBJ2-7, with a weak D call TRBD2 (5 bases). CDR1 is PRHDT, CDR2 FYEKMQ, per germline (reference sequence). V shed 1 base and J shed 3 bases, with 16 bases lying between them. The CDR3 sequence is 16 residues long. This chain's CDR3 is CASSLANGLRGYEQYF. The DNA of the CDR3 is TGTGCCAGCAGCTTAGCAAACGGACTCCGGGGCTACGAGCAGTACTTC.

This clone was counted a few times. The chain carries TRBV30 and TRBJ1-3; no firm D call. Germline CDR1 and CDR2: GTSNPN and SVGIG (reference sequence). V was shortened by 4 bases and J by 0 bases, with 10 bases between the two germline ends. CDR3 size: 14 residues. DNA of the CDR3: TGTGCCTGGACCCGTCAGGCCTCTGGAAACACCATATATTTT. Amino acids: CAWTRQASGNTIYF.

This clone has only one observation. The chain joins TRBV6-2 or TRBV6-3 to TRBJ2-1; 9 bases line up with TRBD2. CDR1 MNHEY and CDR2 SVGEGT come from the germline V gene. This CDR3 spans 15 amino acids. V was pared by 5 bases and J by 5 bases, with 7 bases of the junction left unmatched. The CDR3 coding sequence is TGTGCCAGCAGTAGCGGGAGGTGGAACAACAATGAGCAGTTCTTC. Its protein is CASSSGRWNNNEQFF.

The sample holds one count of this clone. The DNA of the CDR3 is TGTGCCAGCTGTGGAGTACGCACTGAAGCTTTCTTT. Encoded protein: CASCGVRTEAFF. J is TRBJ1-1 and V is TRBV28, with D unresolved. Trimming removed 8 bases from V and 4 bases from J, with 11 bases in between. The CDR3 consists of 12 residues. Germline V gene data show CDR1 as MDHEN and CDR2 as SYDVKM.

Written as DNA, the CDR3 is TGTGCCACCACGGACCGGGCAGGGATAAGGTACAGGGAGACCCAGTACTTC. Translating gives CATTDRAGIRYRETQYF. This sequence joins TRBV5-4 and TRBJ2-5; D might be TRBD1 (5 bases). The germline CDR1 and CDR2 sequences are SGHNT and YYREEE (reference sequence). CDR3 length equals 17 residues. V lost 9 bases and J lost 5, with 29 bases in between.

The chain has TRBV5-4 and TRBJ1-1, with D possibly matching TRBD1 (5 bases). In germline, CDR1 is SGHNT, CDR2 YYREEE (reference sequence). V dropped 2 bases and J dropped 7 bases, with 15 bases sitting between them. CDR3 length equals 14 residues. DNA for the CDR3: TGTGCCAGCAGCTTTCAGGGAATCGGTGGTGAAGCTTTCTTT. It codes for CASSFQGIGGEAFF.

The rearrangement joins TRBV5-1 to TRBJ2-1, with 8 positions matching TRBD2. J lost 5 bases, V lost 4 bases, and 5 bases had no gene match. Germline CDR1 and CDR2: SGHRS and YFSETQ. This CDR3 is built from 14 residues. The CDR3 nucleotides are TGCGCCAGCAGCCCAGCGGGAGAGGACAATGAGCAGTTCTTC. As protein: CASSPAGEDNEQFF.

V usage is TRBV19 and J usage is TRBJ2-2, with 9 bases fitting TRBD1. The CDR3 sequence is 16 residues long. V lost 2 bases to trimming and J lost 3 bases; unmatched junction nucleotides: 4. From germline, CDR1 is LNHDA and CDR2 SQIVND (reference sequence). The CDR3 DNA follows: TGTGCCAGTAGTATACGACAGGGGGGCGACACCGGGGAGCTGTTTTTT. It encodes CASSIRQGGDTGELFF.

In this sample, this clone turned up a few times. CDR3 nucleotides: TGTGCCAGCAGTCCAGCTTTTAGGGGGAATTCACCCCTCCACTTT. Translation: CASSPAFRGNSPLHF. J is TRBJ1-6 and V is TRBV28, with TRBD1 as a possible D gene (6 bases). In germline, CDR1 is MDHEN, CDR2 SYDVKM. The CDR3 has 15 amino acids. The V and J ends lost 5 bases and 7 bases respectively, with 15 bases between them.

The J gene is TRBJ2-3, the V gene TRBV28; tentative D call: TRBD2 (5 bases). This CDR3 spans 17 amino acids. Germline CDR1 MDHEN, CDR2 SYDVKM. Deletions cut 3 bases from V and 4 bases from J, with 20 bases between. CDR3 coding DNA: TGTGCCAGCAGTTTTTACCCCGGGGTTGACTCACCAGATACGCAGTATTTT. Translation: CASSFYPGVDSPDTQYF.

The genes are TRBV6-5 and TRBJ2-1; 9 bases are shared with TRBD2. The trim removed 6 bases at V and 4 bases at J, leaving 7 bases unmatched. The CDR3 sequence is 15 residues long. CDR1 and CDR2 (germline): MNHEY, SVGAGI. CDR3 residues: CASRLGLAVYNEQFF. CDR3 in DNA: TGTGCCAGCAGATTGGGACTAGCAGTTTACAATGAGCAGTTCTTC.

This sequence joins TRBV20-1 and TRBJ2-7, with 7 bases matching TRBD2. Germline V gives CDR1 DFQATT, CDR2 SNEGSKA (reference sequence). J was trimmed by 2 bases and V by 6 bases; bases with no gene match: 13. There are 15 residues in the CDR3. The CDR3 spells CSASAIGRPPYEQYF. The CDR3 nucleotides are TGCAGTGCCAGTGCTATCGGGAGGCCCCCCTACGAGCAGTACTTC.

The chain joins TRBV28 to TRBJ2-7, with 12 bases that match TRBD2. V lost 6 bases and J lost 1; bases outside the gene matches: 10. The CDR3 covers 17 residues. CDR1 and CDR2 (germline): MDHEN, SYDVKM. The DNA for the CDR3 is TGTGCCAGCAGGGATCCGGGACTAGCGGGCACATCCTACGAGCAGTACTTC. Translation gives CASRDPGLAGTSYEQYF.

V gene TRBV11-3 combines with J gene TRBJ2-2; D is unresolved. CDR3 length equals 15 residues. The germline V gene encodes CDR1 SGHNT and CDR2 YENEEA. Deletions cut 5 bases from V and 5 bases from J, with 15 bases between. The CDR3 is CASSLNLGRTGELFF. The DNA of the CDR3 is TGTGCCAGCAGCCTTAATCTTGGCCGAACCGGGGAGCTGTTTTTT.

This clone was seen just once. The chain combines TRBV30 with TRBJ2-3; TRBD1 agrees at 9 bases. The V gene's germline CDR1 is GTSNPN and CDR2 SVGIG (reference sequence). This CDR3 comprises 15 residues. J gave up 4 bases and V 2 bases, and 7 bases lay outside the gene matches. CDR3 residues: CAWSRAGQGSDTQYF. The CDR3 DNA reads as TGTGCCTGGAGTCGAGCGGGACAGGGTTCAGATACGCAGTATTTT.

The CDR3 DNA follows: TGTGCCAGCAGCTTTCAGGGGACTAGCCCCTACGAGCAGTACTTC. It specifies CASSFQGTSPYEQYF. The V and J genes are TRBV7-3 and TRBJ2-7, with 9 bases identical to TRBD2. V shed 3 bases and J 2 bases; nucleotides not matched to a gene: 5. CDR1 is SGHTA, CDR2 FQGTGA, per germline. The length of the CDR3 is 15 residues.

This rearrangement joins TRBV3-1 (or the pseudogene TRBV3-2) to TRBJ2-3, with a weak D call TRBD2 (6 bases). V was cut by 3 bases and J by 0 bases, with 7 bases left in between. The CDR3 loop spans 14 amino acids. The germline V gene encodes CDR1 LGHDT and CDR2 YNNKEL (reference sequence). This CDR3 reads CASSHGTSTDTQYF. Here the CDR3 DNA reads TGTGCCAGCAGCCATGGGACTAGCACAGATACGCAGTATTTT.

The chain uses TRBV10-2 and TRBJ2-3; D possibly corresponds to TRBD1 (7 bases). The V gene lost 4 bases and the J gene lost 7 bases, with 18 bases spanning the gap. Germline V gene lookup returns CDR1 WSHSY and CDR2 SAAADI. This CDR3 is built from 15 residues. The CDR3 DNA sequence: TGCGCCAGCAGTGTAAGGGGGCGGGATCGGTATACGCAGTATTTT. Protein product: CASSVRGRDRYTQYF.

The rearrangement joins TRBV3-1 (or the pseudogene TRBV3-2) to TRBJ1-6, with a possible D match to TRBD1 (5 bases). Germline V lookup: CDR1 LGHDT, CDR2 YNNKEL (reference sequence). The CDR3 sequence is 14 residues long. Between the trimmed V and J ends, which lost 3 bases and 11 bases, there was a span of 14 bases. CDR3 in amino acids: CASSQGLAVAPLHF. CDR3 in DNA: TGTGCCAGCAGCCAGGGGCTCGCCGTCGCACCCCTCCACTTT.

This clone showed up just once. The chain is built from TRBV4-3 and TRBJ2-1; 9 bases agree with TRBD1. With V trimmed by 4 bases and J by 9 bases, 7 bases remained unmatched. Germline V CDR1 and CDR2: LGHNA, YSLEER. This CDR3 has 14 amino acids. The CDR3 region is CASSPQRTGAEQFF. The CDR3 DNA reads as TGCGCCAGCAGCCCCCAAAGGACAGGGGCTGAGCAGTTCTTC.

The genes are TRBV5-5 and TRBJ2-3, with TRBD2 identical over 8 bases. The V and J ends lost 0 bases and 5 bases, in that order; junction bases with no gene match: 8. CDR1 and CDR2 from the germline V gene are SGHKS and YYEKEE (reference sequence). The length of the CDR3 is 16 residues. The CDR3: CASSLVPAGERDTQYF. CDR3 coding DNA: TGTGCCAGCAGCTTGGTTCCAGCGGGAGAAAGAGATACGCAGTATTTT.

The J gene is TRBJ1-5, the V gene TRBV28; D remains ambiguous. Germline assignment: CDR1 MDHEN and CDR2 SYDVKM. With 8 bases removed from V and 5 bases from J, the gap between germline ends came to 13 bases. CDR3 length: 13 amino acids. CDR3 nucleotides: TGTGCCAGCCTTAGACAAGTTCATCAGCCCCAGCATTTT. Translating gives CASLRQVHQPQHF.

This clone was counted a single time. The rearrangement links TRBV6-5 to TRBJ2-7; TRBD1 might be the D (6 bases). The V end was cut by 6 bases, the J end by 6 bases, with 15 bases between. Germline CDR1 reads MNHEY; CDR2 reads SVGAGI. The CDR3 runs to 13 residues. CDR3 DNA: TGTGCCAGCAGACCCCCCATAGGGGGCGAGCAGTACTTC. Encoded protein: CASRPPIGGEQYF.